This T cell receptor (beta chain) derives from a study of blood T cell repertoires in COVID-19 (dated by TCRdb to 2018 to 2021). Study-wide context: Samples covering the acute and convalescent phases of COVID-19 were provided by collaborators in the United States, Italy and Spain. The material from the prospective study consisted of cDNA or gDNA derived from T cells, B-cell-depleted T cells, or PBMCs. Subjects who had been exposed to COVID-19, were actively infected with it, or had recovered from it provided the deeply sampled blood TCRbeta repertoires that made up the dataset. The repertoires were released in a freely available public database intended as a resource for research on the immune response to SARS-CoV-2. The samples were drawn from the first 160 participants of the ongoing ImmuneRACE study and from 1,254 subjects provided by 6 global collaborators. The sample metadata nearly always contained a de-identified subject ID, COVID-19 status, age in years and sex. Where available, HLA class I and class II types were taken from metadata supplied by the sample provider and were not determined by assay-based typing.

The junction shows trimming of 3 bases on V and 6 bases on J, and the gene matches do not reach 6 bases of it. The CDR1 and CDR2 encoded by the germline V gene are SGHTA and FQGNSA. The CDR3 spans 15 residues, from the cysteine through the phenylalanine. The retained sequence is limited to the CDR3, 45 bases, with the frame set at the first base. TCRbeta CDR3 regions were amplified from genomic DNA by means of the immunoSEQ Assay, a bias-controlled multiplex PCR. As for the authors' bioinformatics: Nucleated cell counts per sample were estimated from amplification of reference gene primers within the assay. To quantify the absolute abundance of each unique TCRbeta CDR3 rearrangement, sequence reads were collapsed and filtered. For each sample, productive Simpson clonality was calculated as the square root of Simpson's diversity index across productive rearrangements. TCRdb took this table from immuneACCESS and kept in-frame rearrangements with V and J called. Such tables lack part of the clones; where checked against another copy, unresolved V genes explain under half of the gap, and the rest is unexplained. Clone size and V and J calls were adopted from that table, with D and trimming inferred from the DNA. In this sample the table shows a few hundred thousand clones, roughly four fifths of which occur a single time. Of the sample, about 3.4% is held by the ten largest clones.

On this clone itself: The clone's antigen remains unknown. No base-level quality is on record; no much larger clone is a single base apart. The same CDR3 also results from other DNA sequences found in this sample.

The paper as a whole reports these results and caveats: The amount of clinical and demographic metadata varied by source and participant and was provided uncurated.

Participants in the prospective study were enrolled through a virtual design, were aged about 18 to 89 years, and lived in 24 United States geographic areas. Cohort assignment in the prospective study relied on participant-reported clinical history from a screening survey and a study questionnaire. Recovered participants in ImmuneRACE Cohort 3 were defined by two consecutive negative NP/OP PCR tests, clearance by a healthcare professional, or resolution of symptoms. Mobile phlebotomists in the prospective study collected whole blood, serum and a nasopharyngeal or oropharyngeal swab from every participant. Participants in the prospective study had the option to provide additional blood draws and questionnaires over an approximately 2-month period. Prospective study blood samples were shipped either frozen or at room temperature before DNA extraction.

The rearrangement combines TRBV7-2 with TRBJ2-2, with TRBD1 matching 8 junction bases. Sequenced material: PBMCs or T cells enriched from blood (not recorded which). This TCR derives from a man between 45 and 60 years old who had recovered from COVID-19. The DNA sequence is TGTGCCAGCAGCTTGAGCAGGGGGCGCGCCGGGGAGCTGTTTTTT. Translated, it reads CASSLSRGRAGELFF.